Listed below are T cell receptor beta chains from one sample, sequenced in a study of beta chain features in type 1 diabetes. TCRdb's copy holds only in-frame clones and misses some; the assay was immunoSEQ multiplex PCR. Here the sample spans about 240,000 clones, 25% to 35% being singletons. Sequencing used central memory CD4+ T cells from blood. The receptor set was obtained from a man younger than 40 in good health. Both conserved end residues are part of each CDR3. A D gene is named only where the DNA matches it firmly. Not all rows give a size; the values are once, few, many and, for expanded clones, a class.

CDR3 DNA	CDR3 protein	D gene	clone size	V gene	J gene
TGCGCCAGCAGGGAAGTGAACATGGGACTAGTAGCCGGGGAGCTGTTTTTT	CASREVNMGLVAGELFF	TRBD2	.	TRBV4-1	TRBJ2-2
TGCGCCAGCAGCTTGTTGTGGGGTCCTGGAAACACCATATATTTT	CASSLLWGPGNTIYF	.	.	TRBV5-1	TRBJ1-3
TGTGCCACCAGCGGCCGGGACAGGGGGTCCCCAACCCTCCACTTT	CATSGRDRGSPTLHF	TRBD1	.	TRBV15	TRBJ1-6
TGTGCCAGCAGGATCGAAGACGGCAGCGGGGAGCTGTTTTTT	CASRIEDGSGELFF	.	.	TRBV6-6	TRBJ2-2
TGTGCCAGCAGTCCTCAGGGGTCTTCCTACAATGAGCAGTTCTTC	CASSPQGSSYNEQFF	.	.	TRBV6-5	TRBJ2-1
TGTGCCAGCAGCGGCCGGGGGGGACAGTCACCCCTCCACTTT	CASSGRGGQSPLHF	TRBD1	.	TRBV2	TRBJ1-6
TGTGCCAGCAGCTTAGGACAAGAGAACACTGAAGCTTTCTTT	CASSLGQENTEAFF	.	few	TRBV7-9	TRBJ1-1
TGCAGCGCCAAACAGGGCCCCTTAAACACCGGGGAGCTGTTTTTT	CSAKQGPLNTGELFF	.	.	TRBV29-1	TRBJ2-2
TGCGCCAGCAGCTCGAGCGGGGGGGCGAATACGCAGTATTTT	CASSSSGGANTQYF	TRBD2	many	TRBV5-1	TRBJ2-3
TGTGCCACCAGCAGAGATAAGGGGGCTTTTTACGAGCAGTACTTC	CATSRDKGAFYEQYF	TRBD1	.	TRBV15	TRBJ2-7
TGCGCCAGCAGCGGGACAGGGGGCGGACAGCCCCAGCATTTT	CASSGTGGGQPQHF	TRBD1	.	TRBV10-2	TRBJ1-5
TGTGCCTGGAGTGTACTAGGGCTGAACGATCGGTACTTC	CAWSVLGLNDRYF	.	few	TRBV30	TRBJ2-7
TGTGCCAGCTCACCATGGGACAGGGGTTACGAGCAGTACTTC	CASSPWDRGYEQYF	TRBD1	.	TRBV18	TRBJ2-7
TGTGCCAGCAGCAAAACCGGAGGGGGACTAGCCAACGAGCAGTACTTC	CASSKTGGGLANEQYF	.	.	TRBV21-1	TRBJ2-7
TGTGCCAGCAGCCCACTAGGGAGCTCCTACAATGAGCAGTTCTTC	CASSPLGSSYNEQFF	.	few	TRBV7-9	TRBJ2-1
TGTGCCAGCAGCCTAGGACAGGGCTATGGCTACACCTTC	CASSLGQGYGYTF	TRBD1	.	TRBV7-2	TRBJ1-2
TGTGCCAGCAGCCCCCGAACCACCCAAGAGACCCAGTACTTC	CASSPRTTQETQYF	.	.	TRBV5-8	TRBJ2-5
TGTGCCAGCAGCTTAGCGCTCGAGGACTACTACTACAATGAGCAGTTCTTC	CASSLALEDYYYNEQFF	.	.	TRBV7-9	TRBJ2-1
TGTGCCAGCAGAACTCAGTATGAAGCTTTCTTT	CASRTQYEAFF	.	.	TRBV6-5	TRBJ1-1
TGTGCCAGCAGCTTGAGGTGGGACGGCAAAGAGACCCAGTACTTC	CASSLRWDGKETQYF	.	few	TRBV5-6	TRBJ2-5
TGTGCCAGCAGCGAAGAGGGTGTGGGGAGGAGCAATCAGCCCCAGCATTTT	CASSEEGVGRSNQPQHF	.	few	TRBV7-9	TRBJ1-5
TGTGCCAGCAGTTCCGGACAGGCGAACACTGAAGCTTTCTTT	CASSSGQANTEAFF	TRBD1	.	TRBV28	TRBJ1-1
TGTGCCAGCAGCTTAGCTGACGAGCAGTACTTC	CASSLADEQYF	.	.	TRBV7-2	TRBJ2-7